This entry lists 19 T cell receptor beta chains sequenced from one sample in a study of a mutant IDH1 vaccine in newly diagnosed glioma. Clones were sequenced by immunoSEQ multiplex PCR, and TCRdb holds only the in-frame ones, with some missing. The sample contains tens of thousands of clones, around 82% of which appear only once. These TCRs are of unknown antigen specificity. Time point meaning: week 23, last vaccination. Each dose delivered 300 ug of mutant IDH1 20-mer peptide subcutaneously with imiquimod. This specimen consisted of PBMCs, obtained from a glioma patient whose treatment included an IDH1 peptide vaccine. The receptors come from a man aged 18-30 years with glioma.

This clone was counted once. The chain has TRBV5-4 and TRBJ2-2; 9 bases are shared with TRBD1. CDR3 length equals 15 residues. CDR1 and CDR2 (germline): SGHNT, YYREEE (reference sequence). After removal of 5 bases from V and 6 bases from J, the junction contained 8 bases not matched to a gene. The CDR3 loop is CASRSGTGKAGELFF. The DNA of the CDR3 is TGTGCCAGCAGATCCGGGACAGGGAAGGCCGGGGAGCTGTTTTTT.

The rearrangement joins TRBV4-3 to TRBJ1-1; D unresolved. V was clipped by 1 base and J by 2 bases, with 8 bases between them. The CDR3 covers 14 residues. Germline CDR1 is LGHNA and CDR2 is YSLEER. The CDR3 here is CASSQATGNTEAFF. CDR3 coding DNA: TGCGCCAGCAGCCAAGCCACGGGAAACACTGAAGCTTTCTTT.

The V and J genes are TRBV7-2 and TRBJ2-2; 14 nucleotides line up with TRBD2. The CDR3 spans 17 residues. CDR1 SGHTA and CDR2 FQGNSA come from the germline V gene. Trimming removed 5 bases from V and 5 bases from J; junction bases left unmatched: 7. Here the CDR3 reads CASSPPGLAGVTGELFF. CDR3 DNA: TGTGCCAGCAGCCCCCCGGGACTAGCGGGAGTTACCGGGGAGCTGTTTTTT.

This clone occurred once. This rearrangement joins TRBV5-8 to TRBJ1-6; D remains unclear. This CDR3 spans 16 amino acids. CDR1 and CDR2 from the germline V gene are SGHTS and YDEGEE. Deletions cut 2 bases from V and 0 bases from J, with 9 bases between. For the CDR3, the DNA is TGTGCCAGCAGCTTCTATCGACCCTCCTATAATTCACCCCTCCACTTT. Amino acid sequence: CASSFYRPSYNSPLHF.

V gene TRBV4-1 combines with J gene TRBJ2-5, with 8 bases identical to TRBD1. The J segment lost 5 bases and the V segment lost 1 base, leaving 9 bases of the junction unmatched. CDR3 size: 16 residues. Germline CDR1 and CDR2: MGHRA and YSYEKL. CDR3 sequence (DNA): TGCGCCAGCAGCCAAGCCCCCGGGACAGGCTATGAGACCCAGTACTTC. Protein sequence: CASSQAPGTGYETQYF.

The chain has TRBV5-4 and TRBJ1-2; D not certain. Trimming shortened V by 6 bases and J by 8 bases, and 17 bases separated the two germline ends. CDR1 is SGHNT, CDR2 YYREEE, per germline (reference sequence). CDR3 size: 13 residues. In DNA, the CDR3 is TGTGCCAGCACTAAGTGGCAGGCCCGGGGCTACACCTTC. It yields the protein CASTKWQARGYTF.

The gene calls are TRBV4-3 and TRBJ1-5; D call uncertain. CDR1 is LGHNA, CDR2 YSLEER, per germline. This CDR3 comprises 15 residues. Trimming cost V 6 bases and J 7 bases, with 19 bases left between them. The CDR3 spells CASSVTAGSSQPQHF. The CDR3 bases are TGCGCCAGCAGTGTCACCGCAGGATCTAGCCAGCCCCAGCATTTT.

This clone was observed a handful of times. This chain uses TRBV30 with TRBJ1-1, with a tentative D call TRBD1 (6 bases). CDR3 length equals 16 residues. In germline, CDR1 is GTSNPN, CDR2 SVGIG (reference sequence). Trimming shortened V by 1 base and J by 0 bases, and 15 bases separated the two germline ends. The CDR3 protein is CAWSELTGSMNTEAFF. Written as DNA, the CDR3 is TGTGCCTGGAGTGAACTCACAGGGTCCATGAACACTGAAGCTTTCTTT.

The rearrangement links TRBV27 to TRBJ2-7; 7 nucleotides line up with TRBD1. The CDR3 totals 14 residues. The V gene's germline CDR1 is MNHEY and CDR2 SMNVEV (reference sequence). The J segment lost 0 bases and the V segment lost 5 bases, leaving 4 bases of the junction unmatched. The CDR3 reads CASSRTGVSYEQYF. For the CDR3, the DNA is TGTGCCAGCAGTCGGACAGGCGTCTCCTACGAGCAGTACTTC.

The chain is built from TRBV27 and TRBJ1-2; D gene uncertain. Deletions cut 1 base from V and 0 bases from J, with 9 bases between. The CDR3 extends over 15 amino acids. Germline CDR1 is MNHEY and CDR2 is SMNVEV (reference sequence). CDR3 DNA sequence: TGTGCCAGCAGTTTATTGAACGGACCTAACTATGGCTACACCTTC. It translates to CASSLLNGPNYGYTF.

This clone was counted once. The chain carries TRBV30 and TRBJ1-5, with no clear D. Trimming left V 2 bases short and J 0 bases short, with 8 bases between. This CDR3 is built from 14 residues. Germline V CDR1 and CDR2: GTSNPN, SVGIG (reference sequence). The CDR3 DNA reads as TGTGCCTGGAGTTCGGGAGTTAGCAATCAGCCCCAGCATTTT. As protein: CAWSSGVSNQPQHF.

CDR3 amino acids: CASSLQTGLNTEAFF. The CDR3 DNA reads as TGTGCCAGCAGCTTACAGACCGGCTTGAACACTGAAGCTTTCTTT. The chain uses TRBV7-2 and TRBJ1-1; D is ambiguous. V shed 2 bases and J shed 0 bases, with 10 bases lying between them. Germline-derived CDR1 and CDR2 are SGHTA and FQGNSA. CDR3 length: 15 residues. Variable domain in full (rest from reference TRBV7-2 and TRBJ1-1): GAGVSQSPSNKVTEKGKDVELRCDPISGHTALYWYRQSLGQGLEFLIYFQGNSAPDKSGLPSDRFSAERTGGSVSTLTIQRTQQEDSAVYLCASSLQTGLNTEAFFGQGTRLTVV.

The rearrangement uses TRBV15 and TRBJ1-2; weak D call: TRBD1 (6 bases). CDR3 length equals 17 residues. Looked up from germline, CDR1 is LNHNV and CDR2 is YYDKDF (reference sequence). V was trimmed by 0 bases and J by 2 bases, leaving 16 bases between them. The CDR3 coding sequence is TGTGCCACCAGCAGAGATATGACAGGACCACTCAACTATGGCTACACCTTC. It is translated as CATSRDMTGPLNYGYTF.

The chain couples TRBV4-3 to TRBJ1-1; 9 bases are a match to TRBD1. With V trimmed by 4 bases and J by 7 bases, 10 bases remained unmatched. This CDR3 region has 15 residues. CDR1 LGHNA and CDR2 YSLEER come from the germline V gene. CDR3 nucleotides: TGCGCCAGCAGCCCCCATACCGGGACAGGGATTGAAGCTTTCTTT. Translation gives CASSPHTGTGIEAFF.

CDR3 region: CASITGNYGYTF. The DNA for the CDR3 is TGTGCCAGTATAACGGGGAACTATGGCTACACCTTC. This chain joins TRBV19 and TRBJ1-2; D unclear. Between the trimmed V and J ends, which lost 7 bases and 2 bases, there was a span of 8 bases. The CDR3 is 12 residues long. Germline loops: CDR1 LNHDA, CDR2 SQIVND (reference sequence). Full variable domain (remainder filled in from reference TRBV19 and TRBJ1-2): DGGITQSPKYLFRKEGQNVTLSCEQNLNHDAMYWYRQDPGQGLRLIYYSQIVNDFQKGDIAEGYSVSREKKESFPLTVTSAQKNPTAFYLCASITGNYGYTFGSGTRLTVV.

The rearrangement uses TRBV5-4 and TRBJ2-7, with D possibly called TRBD1 or TRBD2 (5 bases each). This CDR3 region has 14 residues. V was trimmed by 4 bases and J by 0 bases, leaving 11 bases between them. From germline, CDR1 is SGHNT and CDR2 YYREEE (reference sequence). The CDR3 nucleotides read TGTGCCAGCAGCCCCCGGGACGGCTCCTACGAGCAGTACTTC. Translating gives CASSPRDGSYEQYF.

The chain employs TRBV19 and TRBJ2-3; 14 bases match TRBD2. J gave up 4 bases and V 5 bases, and 8 bases lay outside the gene matches. This CDR3 spans 17 amino acids. Germline V CDR1 and CDR2: LNHDA, SQIVND (reference sequence). CDR3 in DNA: TGTGCCAGTAGTGATCCCGGGACTAGCGGGAGTGCAGATACGCAGTATTTT. The encoded protein is CASSDPGTSGSADTQYF.

The rearrangement joins TRBV6-5 to TRBJ2-1, with TRBD1 matching over 9 bases. CDR3 length: 16 amino acids. J lost 4 bases, V lost 0 bases, and 4 bases had no gene match. CDR1 and CDR2 (germline): MNHEY, SVGAGI. This CDR3 is CASSYSTGGPYNEQFF. Here the CDR3 DNA reads TGTGCCAGCAGTTACTCGACAGGGGGGCCTTACAATGAGCAGTTCTTC.

The table lists this clone with a count of one. The gene calls are TRBV4-3 and TRBJ2-1, with D perhaps TRBD1 (5 bases). Between the trimmed V and J ends, which lost 3 bases and 3 bases, there was a span of 12 bases. The CDR3 is 15 amino acids. Germline-derived CDR1 and CDR2 are LGHNA and YSLEER. CDR3 protein: CASSQRWGGYNEQFF. CDR3 nucleotide sequence: TGCGCCAGCAGCCAGCGGTGGGGCGGCTACAATGAGCAGTTCTTC.